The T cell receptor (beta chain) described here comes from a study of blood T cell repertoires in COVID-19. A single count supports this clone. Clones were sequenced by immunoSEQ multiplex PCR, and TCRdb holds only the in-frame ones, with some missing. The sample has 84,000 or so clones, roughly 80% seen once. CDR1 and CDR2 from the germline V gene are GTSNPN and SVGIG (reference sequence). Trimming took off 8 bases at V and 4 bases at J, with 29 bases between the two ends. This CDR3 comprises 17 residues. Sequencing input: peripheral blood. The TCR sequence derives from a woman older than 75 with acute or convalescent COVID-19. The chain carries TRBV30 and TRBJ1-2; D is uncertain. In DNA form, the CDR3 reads TGTGCCACCAATAGAAGATCGCGGGCCCCTCGAGGCTATGGCTACACCTTC. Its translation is CATNRRSRAPRGYGYTF.